This TCR beta chain emerged from a study of CXCR3-negative and CXCR3-positive naive CD8 T cells. The authors gated naive CD8+ T cells as CD45RO-CCR7+CD27+CD95-. 5' RACE that incorporated UMI labels was used to prepare the TRB cDNA libraries. TCRdb reprocessed the 5' RACE reads, keeping one entry per CDR3 protein, no DNA. In all, the sample yields about 2,700 distinct CDR3 sequences. Findings and limits, study-wide: More hydrophobic TRB CDR3s were found in CXCR3-positive naive cells than in CXCR3-negative naive cells. No difference in surface CD5 was seen between naive subsets, and TCR strength was inferred from TRB CDR3 properties. Memory CD8+ cells showed much lower diversity, while both naive subsets were comparably high. Similar TRBV-TRBJ usage was seen in naive cells (both CXCR3-negative and CXCR3-positive), but memory cells differed.

This clonotype is called medium-sized (0.01 to 0.1%) based on its frequency. Its antigen is currently unknown. Sequencing was done on a sample of naive CXCR3+ CD8+ T cells from blood. The subset: CD45RO-CCR7+CD27+CD95- naive CD8+ T cells expressing CXCR3 (TNR3+). The receptor comes from a human donor in good health. Some clones in this sample may be carry-over from other donors' samples.

CDR3 protein: CASTTTLEQGPEQYF. The chain joins TRBV25-1 to TRBJ2-7; TCRdb indicates TRBD1, and absent DNA this call remains unverified. Per germline, CDR1 MGHDK and CDR2 SYGVNS. CDR3 length: 15 residues.